This section outlines one T cell receptor (beta chain) sequence together with its context. Its matching antigen is unknown. Using its own MiXCR run on the 5' RACE reads, TCRdb lists one record per CDR3 protein. The sample shows approximately 210,000 distinct CDR3 sequences, roughly 13% of them seen only once. This entry is derived from a study of CD8 T cells in ankylosing spondylitis. The study, taken as a whole, reports: A CD8+ phenotype characterized the disease-linked clones, which were relatively rare in peripheral blood. A motif in TCR beta, a set of several highly homologous variants, appeared characteristic of ankylosing spondylitis blood.

The CDR3 spans 15 residues. Trimming removed 5 bases from V and 4 bases from J; junction bases left unmatched: 5. Germline CDR1 SEHNR, CDR2 FQNEAQ (reference sequence). The chain recombines TRBV7-9 with TRBJ1-6, with 7 bases matching TRBD1. Sequencing was performed on blood, either unsorted or a sorted T cell fraction (not recorded which). This TCR derives from a male donor with ankylosing spondylitis or in good health (not recorded which). The CDR3 DNA sequence: TGTGCCAGCAGCCGACAGGGAAAGTATAATTCACCCCTCCACTTT. Protein: CASSRQGKYNSPLHF.